The clone carrying this T cell receptor beta chain was detected only a few times. Sample-barcoded 5' priming and a J-beta primer mix drove a second PCR of roughly 7 to 11 cycles. From the 5' RACE reads, TCRdb called clonotypes with MiXCR, one entry per CDR3 protein. Here the sample spans about 730,000 distinct CDR3 sequences, approximately 39% being singletons. This sample is drawn from a study of blood T cells in healthy people across ages. Trimming left V 2 bases short and J 5 bases short, with 12 bases between. Germline values: CDR1 MNHEY, CDR2 SVGAGI. The CDR3 length is 14 residues. Material for sequencing was blood. The sequence came from a woman aged 60-70 years in good health. This chain uses TRBV6-5 with TRBJ1-2; the D gene is possibly TRBD1 (5 bases). The CDR3 region is CASSYGQGAYGYTF. Here the CDR3 DNA reads TGTGCCAGCAGTTACGGGCAGGGCGCATATGGCTACACCTTC.